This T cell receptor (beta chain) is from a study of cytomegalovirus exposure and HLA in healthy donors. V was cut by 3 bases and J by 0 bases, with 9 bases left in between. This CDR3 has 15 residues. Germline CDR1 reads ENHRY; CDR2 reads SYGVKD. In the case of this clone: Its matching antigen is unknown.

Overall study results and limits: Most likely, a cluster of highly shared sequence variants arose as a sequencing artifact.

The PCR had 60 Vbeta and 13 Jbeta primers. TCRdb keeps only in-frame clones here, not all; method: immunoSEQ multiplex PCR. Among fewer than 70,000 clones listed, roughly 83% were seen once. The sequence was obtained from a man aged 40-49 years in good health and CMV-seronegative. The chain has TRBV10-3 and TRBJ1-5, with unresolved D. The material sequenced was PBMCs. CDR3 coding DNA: TGTGCCATCAGTGACACGGGGAGTAGCAATCAGCCCCAGCATTTT. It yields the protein CAISDTGSSNQPQHF.